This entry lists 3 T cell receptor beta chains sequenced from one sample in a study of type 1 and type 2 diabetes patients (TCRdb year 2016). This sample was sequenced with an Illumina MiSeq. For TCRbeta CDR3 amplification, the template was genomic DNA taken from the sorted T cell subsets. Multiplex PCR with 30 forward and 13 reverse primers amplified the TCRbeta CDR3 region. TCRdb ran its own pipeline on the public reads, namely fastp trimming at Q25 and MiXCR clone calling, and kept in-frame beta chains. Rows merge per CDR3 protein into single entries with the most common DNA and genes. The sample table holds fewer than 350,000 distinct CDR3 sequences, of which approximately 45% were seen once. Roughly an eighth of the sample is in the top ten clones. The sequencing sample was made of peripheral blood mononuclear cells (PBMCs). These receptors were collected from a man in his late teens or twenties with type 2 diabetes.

The CDR3 region has the DNA TGCAGTGCCAGGACTAGCGGGTACAATGAGCAGTTCTTC. It specifies CSARTSGYNEQFF. The rearrangement joins TRBV20-1 to TRBJ2-1; 11 nucleotides align to TRBD2. After removal of 6 bases from V and 4 bases from J, the junction contained 2 bases not matched to a gene. The germline gives CDR1 DFQATT, CDR2 SNEGSKA (reference sequence). The CDR3 consists of 13 residues.

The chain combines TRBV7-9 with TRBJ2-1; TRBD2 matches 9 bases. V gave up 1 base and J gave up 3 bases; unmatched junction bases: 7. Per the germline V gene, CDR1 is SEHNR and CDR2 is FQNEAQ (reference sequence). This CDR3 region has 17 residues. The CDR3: CASSLGGGTSFYNEQFF. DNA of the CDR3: TGTGCCAGCAGCTTAGGAGGAGGGACTAGCTTCTACAATGAGCAGTTCTTC.

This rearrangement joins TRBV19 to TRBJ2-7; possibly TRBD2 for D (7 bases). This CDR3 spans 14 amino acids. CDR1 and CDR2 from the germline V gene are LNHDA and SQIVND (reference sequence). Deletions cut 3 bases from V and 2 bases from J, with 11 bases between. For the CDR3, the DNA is TGTGCCAGTAGTATCGGGGGGCTCCCCTACGAGCAGTACTTC. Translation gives CASSIGGLPYEQYF.